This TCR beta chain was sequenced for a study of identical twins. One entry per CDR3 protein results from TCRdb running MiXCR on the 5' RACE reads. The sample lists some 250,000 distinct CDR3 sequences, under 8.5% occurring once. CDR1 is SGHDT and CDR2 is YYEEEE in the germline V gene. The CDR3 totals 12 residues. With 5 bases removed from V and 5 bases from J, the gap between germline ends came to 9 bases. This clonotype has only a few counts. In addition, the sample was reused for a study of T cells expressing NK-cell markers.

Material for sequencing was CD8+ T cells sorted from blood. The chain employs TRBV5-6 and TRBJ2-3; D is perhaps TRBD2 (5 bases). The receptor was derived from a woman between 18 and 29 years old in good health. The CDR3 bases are TGTGCCAGCAGGGGGAGCGGAGATACGCAGTATTTT. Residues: CASRGSGDTQYF.